Each of the 12 T cell receptor beta chains below was sequenced from the same sample in a study of cytomegalovirus exposure and HLA in healthy donors. Both 60 Vbeta primers and 13 Jbeta primers went into the PCR. TCRdb's table, derived via immunoSEQ multiplex PCR, lists solely in-frame clones and lacks some. This table holds some 150,000 clones, nearly 80% found once. The sample taken for sequencing was PBMCs. All receptors derive from a man aged 35-49 years in good health and CMV-seropositive.

This chain joins TRBV4-2 and TRBJ1-3, with no clear D. This CDR3 has 15 amino acids. V lost 4 bases to trimming and J lost 0 bases, with 10 bases between them. Germline loops: CDR1 LGHNA, CDR2 YNFKEQ. The CDR3: CASSPTESSGNTIYF. In DNA, the CDR3 is TGTGCCAGCAGCCCTACAGAGTCCTCTGGAAACACCATATATTTT.

V usage is TRBV27 and J usage is TRBJ2-7; 8 nucleotides line up with TRBD2. From germline, CDR1 is MNHEY and CDR2 SMNVEV (reference sequence). J was trimmed by 2 bases and V by 5 bases; bases with no gene match: 8. This CDR3 is 15 amino acids long. CDR3 region: CASSIGRAPTYEQYF. The DNA of the CDR3 is TGTGCCAGCAGTATCGGGAGGGCCCCAACCTACGAGCAGTACTTC.

A single count supports this clone. The V gene is TRBV6-4, the J gene TRBJ2-2; 7 bases map to TRBD1. The V segment lost 7 bases and the J segment 6 bases; nucleotides outside the gene matches: 8. CDR1 is MRHNA and CDR2 is SNTAGT in the germline V gene. The CDR3 has 14 amino acids. CDR3 region: CASTGTEEPGELFF. As DNA, the CDR3 is TGTGCCAGCACCGGGACAGAAGAACCCGGGGAGCTGTTTTTT.

The chain is built from TRBV28 and TRBJ1-2; D is perhaps TRBD1 (6 bases). Germline loops: CDR1 MDHEN, CDR2 SYDVKM. V lost 4 bases and J lost 5, with 17 bases in between. CDR3 length equals 15 residues. The CDR3 bases are TGTGCCAGCAGTTCACTCGCCGAAACAGGGTATGGCTACACCTTC. This translates into CASSSLAETGYGYTF.

The chain recombines TRBV5-1 with TRBJ2-6, with 8 bases that match TRBD1. The CDR3 loop spans 15 amino acids. V lost 3 bases, J lost 2 bases, and 1 base stayed unmatched. Germline assignment: CDR1 SGHRS and CDR2 YFSETQ. Written as DNA, the CDR3 is TGCGCCAGCAGCTCGACAGGGGCTGGGGCCAACGTCCTGACTTTC. Translation: CASSSTGAGANVLTF.

This rearrangement joins TRBV6-1 to TRBJ2-1; TRBD2 matches at 9 bases. Germline CDR1 MNHNS, CDR2 SASEGT. With 5 bases clipped from V and 0 bases from J, the junction kept 8 bases outside the gene matches. The CDR3 is made up of 17 amino acids. CDR3 DNA: TGTGCCAGCAGTCAAGGACTAGCGACAAGCTCCTACAATGAGCAGTTCTTC. Residues: CASSQGLATSSYNEQFF.

This chain uses TRBV29-1 with TRBJ2-1; D not certain. V lost 4 bases to trimming and J lost 7 bases, with 11 bases between them. The CDR3 is 12 amino acids. The germline CDR1 and CDR2 sequences are SQVTM and ANQGSEA. The CDR3 region has the DNA TGCAGCGTTGCGTTTTCGGAGAATGAGCAGTTCTTC. This codes for CSVAFSENEQFF.

The J gene is TRBJ1-2, the V gene TRBV7-9, with a possible D match to TRBD1 (5 bases). The V and J ends lost 7 bases and 5 bases respectively, with 20 bases between them. The CDR3 has 15 residues. Germline assignment: CDR1 SEHNR and CDR2 FQNEAQ (reference sequence). The CDR3 DNA reads TGTGCCAGCACCATTAACCGAGGGGAGGGGTATGGCTACACCTTC. Its protein product is CASTINRGEGYGYTF.

This chain links TRBV25-1 with TRBJ2-5; a possible D gene is TRBD1 (5 bases). CDR1 is MGHDK, CDR2 SYGVNS, per germline. V gave up 1 base and J gave up 4 bases, with 13 bases separating them. The length of the CDR3 is 15 residues. CDR3: CASSEWVGAPETQYF. Here the CDR3 DNA reads TGTGCCAGCAGTGAATGGGTAGGGGCCCCAGAGACCCAGTACTTC.

The genes are TRBV9 and TRBJ2-1; 13 nucleotides align to TRBD2. From germline, CDR1 is SGDLS and CDR2 YYNGEE. The J segment lost 6 bases and the V segment lost 3 bases, leaving 6 bases of the junction unmatched. This CDR3 is 16 amino acids long. As DNA, the CDR3 is TGTGCCAGCAGCGCCGAGGGACTAGCGGGACCCAATGAGCAGTTCTTC. This sequence encodes CASSAEGLAGPNEQFF.

This clone was seen only a few times. The V call is TRBV30, the J call TRBJ2-2; no firm D call. Trimming removed 1 base at V and 0 bases at J, with 6 bases between. The germline V gene encodes CDR1 GTSNPN and CDR2 SVGIG (reference sequence). CDR3 length equals 14 residues. In DNA form, the CDR3 reads TGTGCCTGGAGTGCCCAGGCGAACACCGGGGAGCTGTTTTTT. Translated, it gives CAWSAQANTGELFF.

The CDR3 spells CAWTPVDRAYEQYF. Here the CDR3 DNA reads TGTGCCTGGACCCCGGTGGACAGGGCCTACGAGCAGTACTTC. The chain is built from TRBV30 and TRBJ2-7, with 8 bases identical to TRBD1. V was pared by 4 bases and J by 2 bases, with 7 bases of the junction left unmatched. The germline V gene encodes CDR1 GTSNPN and CDR2 SVGIG (reference sequence). The CDR3 is made up of 14 amino acids. Full variable domain (remainder filled in from reference TRBV30 and TRBJ2-7): SQTIHQWPATLVQPVGSPLSLECTVEGTSNPNLYWYRQAAGRGLQLLFYSVGIGQISSEVPQNLSASRPQDRQFILSSKKLLLSDSGFYLCAWTPVDRAYEQYFGPGTRLTVT.